This entry is about one T cell receptor (beta chain). What this receptor recognizes is not known. The CDR3 extends 3 residues past the end of the read, so its final part is completed from the germline J gene. TCR beta CDR3 regions were amplified by multiplex PCR from an average of about 1,300 ng genomic DNA per sample using the immunoSEQ assay. The assay corrected primer bias using a complete synthetic TCR repertoire to establish an amplification baseline. The amplicons were sequenced using the Illumina platform. Processing in the source paper ran as follows. Error correction of the sequences involved clustering with frequency ratios plus a modified nearest-neighbor algorithm, after which the sequences were analyzed in the immunoSEQ Analyzer using IMGT gene definitions. At each rarefaction depth, TCR richness and evenness were averaged across 20 rarefaction repeats, and any sample with fewer sequences than the depth was left out. Wilcoxon rank sum tests with FDR correction were used to compare relative abundances of V, D and J genes between the groups. For the blinded duplicates, the intraclass correlation was 95.6% for TCR richness and averaged around 81% across about 70 gene segments. This is the immuneACCESS table as TCRdb keeps it, with only in-frame sequences that have V and J called. A part of the clones is gone; compared with another copy, unresolved V genes explain less than half, and the rest is unexplained. V, J and clone size are taken as reported in that table, and D and trimming were inferred from the DNA itself. The sample's table covers 18,000 or so clones. The ten top clones hold around 14% of the sample.

This sample was taken from a study of T cells in women clearing cervical HPV infection (dated by TCRdb to 2017 to 2018). For the study in its entirety: Cases were some 26 women with histologically confirmed HPV16-related CIN3 or worse, including a couple of invasive cancers. The 20 to 25 controls were women who cleared a single incident HPV16 infection within 12 months without developing precancer or cancer. Blood from cases was drawn at the visit where the lesion was first identified, while blood from controls was drawn once the infection was no longer detected. Among cases, blood sampling came a median of roughly 150 days after lesion detection, with an interquartile range of about 85 to 220 days. Since only a few of the women had HLA typing available, the possibility that HLA type was acting as a confounder could not be ruled out. Nested within Costa Rica's Guanacaste HPV Natural History Study, an exploratory proof-of-principle case-control study compared TCR repertoires across cervical HPV16 outcomes. Cases and controls were matched on year of sample collection and on age within five years. Cases had a median age of around 34 years compared with 38 for controls, and baseline characteristics showed no significant differences between the groups. The parent cohort enrolled around 9,800 women aged 18 or older in Guanacaste, Costa Rica, during about 1993 to 1994 and followed them for six to eight years. As quality controls, five blinded duplicates were added to each group, bringing the total to approximately 60 samples made up of some 50 participants and approximately 10 replicates.

The CDR1 and CDR2 encoded by the germline V gene (reference sequence) are DFQATT and SNEGSKA. After removal of 8 bases from V and 4 bases from J, the junction retains 7 bases not matched to a gene. The CDR3 measures 13 amino acids from cysteine to phenylalanine. Shown are 30 bases from within the CDR3, in frame from base 1. Every participant had a single incident cervical HPV16 infection, and prevalent HPV16 infections were excluded. Cervical HPV DNA was detected by MY09/MY11 PCR, and genotyping was performed by dot-blot hybridization. Around 16 mL of heparinized blood were centrifuged, and the buffy coat was aliquoted, frozen at -30°C, then stored at -80°C. QIAGEN kits were used to extract genomic DNA from buffy coat specimens. On the study overall, not on this receptor specifically: Because of the cross-sectional design, the study could not determine whether the associations came before infection or resulted from infection, and neither effector/memory subsets nor HPV-specific T cells were isolated. Random forest classifiers combining richness and V gene abundances distinguished cases from controls with an estimated AUC of about 0.79. Because the number of T cells per sample was unknown, the richness differences could reflect varying T-cell content rather than repertoire biology. TRBV6-7 relative abundance was lower in cases than in controls (around 0.11% versus 0.16%; Bonferroni P = 0.0008). Significantly higher TCR repertoire richness was observed in CIN3+ cases than in controls across sequencing depths, whereas no difference in evenness was found.

Sequencing was done on a sample of blood buffy coat. The sequence was obtained from a woman between 18 and 70 years old with a cervical HPV16 infection that either progressed to CIN3+ or cleared (not recorded which). This sequence uses TRBV20-1 and TRBJ1-1, with 10 middle bases fitting TRBD1. The encoded CDR3 is CSTTGQGFTEAFF. CDR3 bases read: TGCAGTACTACGGGACAGGGGTTCACTGAA.